The rows below give T cell receptor beta chains drawn from one sample of a study of blood T cell repertoires in COVID-19. Libraries were prepared by immunoSEQ multiplex PCR; TCRdb keeps only in-frame clonotypes and omits some of them. The data hold 200,000 or so clones, with 80% to 90% observed a single time. Specimen: peripheral blood. These receptors all stem from a woman at least 80 years old with COVID-19, enrolled during active disease. CDR3s include the opening cysteine and the closing phenylalanine or tryptophan. D genes are given only for firm matches. Clone size is given for some rows only: seen once, a few or many times, or a class if the clone is expanded.

TRBV6-2/TRBV6-3,-,-,TRBJ2-4,TGTGCCAGCAGCGCCTGGGCAGGGGTAGCCAAAAACATTCAGTACTTC,CASSAWAGVAKNIQYF
TRBV9,TRBD1,-,TRBJ2-5,TGTGCCAGCAGCCAGGGACAGGGGGGGCCAGAGACCCAGTACTTC,CASSQGQGGPETQYF
TRBV19,-,once,TRBJ1-5,TGTGCCAGTAGTATGAGGGAGGGCCCCCAGCATTTT,CASSMREGPQHF
TRBV28,-,-,TRBJ1-4,TGTGCCAGCAGCCTGGCCCTTAATGAAAAACTGTTTTTT,CASSLALNEKLFF
TRBV18,TRBD1,-,TRBJ1-1,TGTGCCAGCTCACCAACGGACAGGGACACTGAAGCTTTCTTT,CASSPTDRDTEAFF
TRBV5-5,-,few,TRBJ2-5,TGTGCCAGCAGCCTCAGACAAGGCCAAGAGACCCAGTACTTC,CASSLRQGQETQYF
TRBV28,-,-,TRBJ1-2,TGTGCCAGCAGTCGGAACTATGGCTACACCTTC,CASSRNYGYTF
TRBV2,TRBD1,few,TRBJ1-2,TGTGCCAGCAGTGCGGAACAGGGGGCGAATGGCTACACCTTC,CASSAEQGANGYTF
TRBV6-5,-,-,TRBJ1-1,TGTGCCAGCAGTTACCGGCCGGGTCCCACTGAAGCTTTCTTT,CASSYRPGPTEAFF
TRBV19,-,-,TRBJ2-7,TGTGCCACCCACGGGTCCCACGGGAACTCCTACGAGCAGTACTTC,CATHGSHGNSYEQYF
TRBV5-6,-,-,TRBJ1-2,TGTGCCAGCAGCTTGGGCCCTCCCCGGACAGACACTAACTATGGCTACACCTTC,CASSLGPPRTDTNYGYTF
TRBV14,TRBD1,-,TRBJ1-2,TGTGCCAGCAGCCAAGGACAGGGTAACTATGGCTACACCTTC,CASSQGQGNYGYTF
TRBV5-4,-,-,TRBJ1-4,TGTGCCAGCAACGAGGGAATGGGGGAAAAACTGTTTTTT,CASNEGMGEKLFF
TRBV7-9,TRBD1,-,TRBJ1-3,TGTGCCAGCAGCCCACAGGGGGCGTCTGGAAACACCATATATTTT,CASSPQGASGNTIYF
TRBV6-5,-,-,TRBJ2-7,TGTGCCAGCAGTTACAAGGAGACCTACGAGCAGTACTTC,CASSYKETYEQYF
TRBV19,-,-,TRBJ2-3,TGTGCCAGTAGTATCTCGGGCGCGGGGTCCACAGATACGCAGTATTTT,CASSISGAGSTDTQYF
TRBV4-3,-,-,TRBJ1-1,TGCGCCAGCAGCCAAGACCCCCGGGACTGGAACACTGAAGCTTTCTTT,CASSQDPRDWNTEAFF
TRBV6-4,-,-,TRBJ1-4,TGTGCCAGCAGTGACTCGGCACAGGGAAAAAAACTGTTTTTT,CASSDSAQGKKLFF
TRBV19,-,-,TRBJ1-4,TGTGCCAGTGAGAACAGGGTTAATGAAAAACTGTTTTTT,CASENRVNEKLFF
TRBV2,TRBD2,-,TRBJ2-1,TGTGCCAGCAACCGACTAGCGGGACACAATGAGCAGTTCTTC,CASNRLAGHNEQFF
TRBV5-1,TRBD2,-,TRBJ2-7,TGCGCCAGCAGGGTGCCTAGCGGGCCGACCTACGAGCAGTACTTC,CASRVPSGPTYEQYF
TRBV29-1,TRBD1,-,TRBJ1-1,TGCAGCGTTGCTCCAGGGGGTGCGCCCGCTTTCTTT,CSVAPGGAPAFF
TRBV2,-,-,TRBJ1-4,TGTGCCAGCAGTGAGGAGCAGGGCAGGAATGAAAAACTGTTTTTT,CASSEEQGRNEKLFF
TRBV18,TRBD1,-,TRBJ2-5,TGTGCCAGCTCGACGAGACGAGGGGGCGATGTGGAGACCCAGTACTTC,CASSTRRGGDVETQYF
TRBV6-5,-,-,TRBJ1-1,TGTGCCAGCCAAACTACAAGCAACACTGAAGCTTTCTTT,CASQTTSNTEAFF
TRBV18,TRBD1,-,TRBJ1-1,TGTGCCAGCTCACTCTCGGGACAGGGTGATGAAGCTTTCTTT,CASSLSGQGDEAFF
TRBV6-6,TRBD1,-,TRBJ2-7,TGTGCCAGCAGTTGGACAGGCGAGCAGTACTTC,CASSWTGEQYF
TRBV7-2,-,-,TRBJ2-7,TGTGCCAGCAGCTCCGGGACAACCGTCTACGAGCAGTACTTC,CASSSGTTVYEQYF